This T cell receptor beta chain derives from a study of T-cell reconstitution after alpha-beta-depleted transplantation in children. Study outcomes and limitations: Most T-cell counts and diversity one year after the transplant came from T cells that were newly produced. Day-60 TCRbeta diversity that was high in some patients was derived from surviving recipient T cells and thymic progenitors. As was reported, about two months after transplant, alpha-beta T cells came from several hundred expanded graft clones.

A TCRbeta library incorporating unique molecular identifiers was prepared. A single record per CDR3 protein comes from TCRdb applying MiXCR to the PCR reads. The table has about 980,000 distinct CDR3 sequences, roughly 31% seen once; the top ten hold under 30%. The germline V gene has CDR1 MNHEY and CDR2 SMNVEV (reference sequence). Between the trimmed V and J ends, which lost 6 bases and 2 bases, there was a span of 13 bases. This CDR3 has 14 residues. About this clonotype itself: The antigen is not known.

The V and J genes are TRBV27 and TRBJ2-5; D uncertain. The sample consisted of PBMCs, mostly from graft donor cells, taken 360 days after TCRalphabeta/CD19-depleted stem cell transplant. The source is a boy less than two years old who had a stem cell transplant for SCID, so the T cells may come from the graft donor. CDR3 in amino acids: CASSPRTDQETQYF. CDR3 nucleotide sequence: TGTGCCAGCAGCCCAAGGACGGATCAAGAGACCCAGTACTTC.